Listed here is a single T cell receptor (beta chain). The antigen remains unidentified. Extraction and reverse transcription of RNA yielded cDNA as the sequencing template. Sequencing was performed with immunoSEQ multiplex PCR; in TCRdb, only in-frame clones are kept and a portion is missing. The sample yields around 190,000 clones, 56% seen once. Investigators sorted PBMCs to obtain both CD4+ and CD8+ T cells. The CDR3 is 15 residues long. Germline V CDR1 and CDR2: MGHRA, YSYEKL. Trimming shortened V by 4 bases and J by 0 bases, and 13 bases separated the two germline ends. This specimen comes from a study of CD8+ T cells in alopecia areata. Regarding the study as a whole: Alopecia totalis/universalis scalp especially showed more expanded CD8+ clones than normal scalp.

The sequenced sample consisted of CD8+ T cells sorted from blood. The source of this sequence is a human donor in good health. This chain connects TRBV4-1 to TRBJ2-7; D gene uncertain. The chain's CDR3 is CASSPVWSSSYEQYF. For the CDR3, the DNA is TGCGCCAGCAGCCCAGTCTGGAGTAGCTCCTACGAGCAGTACTTC.